The 32 T cell receptor beta chains below all came from one sample that was sequenced in a study of blood T cell repertoires in COVID-19. Profiled with immunoSEQ multiplex PCR; TCRdb holds only in-frame clones, not every one. Of about half a million clones in the sample, 75% to 90% were seen once. The sample was peripheral blood. The receptors were sampled from a man younger than 35 with COVID-19, enrolled during active disease.

The V gene is TRBV24-1, the J gene TRBJ2-1; the D gene is possibly TRBD1 (6 bases). Looked up from germline, CDR1 is KGHDR and CDR2 is SFDVKD. With 0 bases removed from V and 6 bases from J, the gap between germline ends came to 11 bases. The CDR3 length is 15 residues. CDR3 in amino acids: CATSDLVGARNEQFF. In DNA, the CDR3 is TGTGCCACCAGTGATTTGGTGGGGGCGCGCAATGAGCAGTTCTTC.

This chain uses TRBV6-4 with TRBJ2-2; 7 nucleotides line up with TRBD2. The V and J ends lost 2 bases and 6 bases, in that order; junction bases with no gene match: 6. Germline loops: CDR1 MRHNA, CDR2 SNTAGT. CDR3 length equals 15 residues. The CDR3 protein is CASSDGTTGSGELFF. The CDR3 DNA is TGTGCCAGCAGTGACGGGACTACGGGGTCCGGGGAGCTGTTTTTT.

The chain combines TRBV27 with TRBJ2-2; the match to TRBD1 covers 10 bases. The length of the CDR3 is 17 residues. CDR1 and CDR2 from the germline V gene are MNHEY and SMNVEV (reference sequence). With 2 bases clipped from V and 4 bases from J, the junction kept 7 bases outside the gene matches. The CDR3 spells CASSLRVGTGVTGELFF. In nucleotides, the CDR3 is TGTGCCAGCAGTTTACGGGTGGGGACAGGGGTCACCGGGGAGCTGTTTTTT.

This chain joins TRBV9 and TRBJ2-5; 10 bases agree with TRBD2. This CDR3 has 15 amino acids. V gave up 3 bases and J gave up 2 bases; unmatched junction bases: 4. In germline, CDR1 is SGDLS, CDR2 YYNGEE. Here the CDR3 reads CASSASGGIQETQYF. CDR3 sequence (DNA): TGTGCCAGCAGCGCTAGCGGGGGAATTCAAGAGACCCAGTACTTC.

This chain links TRBV25-1 with TRBJ2-5; the D is unclear. With 4 bases removed from V and 4 bases from J, the gap between germline ends came to 16 bases. The CDR3 has 15 amino acids. Germline CDR1 is MGHDK and CDR2 is SYGVNS. This CDR3 reads CASSATQTTLETQYF. DNA of the CDR3: TGTGCCAGCAGTGCAACTCAAACTACCTTAGAGACCCAGTACTTC.

This chain uses TRBV25-1 with TRBJ2-2, with TRBD1 matching 8 bases. Germline assignment: CDR1 MGHDK and CDR2 SYGVNS. CDR3 length: 14 residues. V dropped 4 bases and J dropped 7; count of bases not matched to a gene: 5. CDR3 nucleotides: TGTGCCAGCAGTGGCAGGGGGCAGATCGGGGAGCTGTTTTTT. Encoded protein: CASSGRGQIGELFF.

The CDR3 DNA reads TGTGCCAGCAGCAACTCCGGGACAGGGAGAGAAAAACTGTTTTTT. It codes for CASSNSGTGREKLFF. This chain links TRBV7-8 with TRBJ1-4, with 9 positions matching TRBD1. The junction had 9 bases not matched to a gene; V was cut back by 5 bases and J by 8 bases. The CDR3 loop spans 15 amino acids. In germline, CDR1 is SGHVS, CDR2 FQNEAQ.

This sequence joins TRBV7-2 and TRBJ2-1, with TRBD1 matching 8 bases. V gave up 7 bases and J gave up 7 bases; unmatched junction bases: 9. Germline V gene sequence: CDR1 SGHTA, CDR2 FQGNSA. The CDR3 consists of 14 residues. In DNA form, the CDR3 reads TGTGCCAGCACCCTTCACAGGGGGTTAAATGAGCAGTTCTTC. Protein product: CASTLHRGLNEQFF.

V is TRBV6-5 and J is TRBJ2-5; D call uncertain. The germline V gene has CDR1 MNHEY and CDR2 SVGAGI. The CDR3 is made up of 13 amino acids. Trimming took 5 bases from V and 5 from J, leaving 12 bases between them. The chain's CDR3 is CASSKQRSETQYF. Written as DNA, the CDR3 is TGTGCCAGCAGTAAACAAAGATCGGAGACCCAGTACTTC.

The sample holds one count of this clone. V usage is TRBV6-6 and J usage is TRBJ2-5; D is perhaps TRBD1 (7 bases). The CDR3 spans 13 residues. V was trimmed by 6 bases and J by 2 bases, leaving 10 bases between them. CDR1 and CDR2 (germline): MNHNY, SVGAGI (reference sequence). CDR3 loop: CASRRDRQETQYF. CDR3 bases: TGTGCCAGCAGGCGGGACAGACAAGAGACCCAGTACTTC.

With respect to this clone: Other nucleotide sequences in the sample specify the same CDR3. The chain uses TRBV6-1 and TRBJ1-5; D perhaps matches TRBD1 (6 bases). V was pared by 3 bases and J by 6 bases, with 12 bases between. Germline assignment: CDR1 MNHNS and CDR2 SASEGT. This CDR3 has 14 residues. CDR3 bases: TGTGCCAGCAGTGAGGGGGGGGCCCGTCAGCCCCAGCATTTT. It translates to CASSEGGARQPQHF.

V usage is TRBV27 and J usage is TRBJ1-5; 9 bases line up with TRBD1. V lost 3 bases, J lost 10 bases, and 7 bases stayed unmatched. The CDR3 is 14 residues long. The germline CDR1 and CDR2 sequences are MNHEY and SMNVEV (reference sequence). CDR3 nucleotide sequence: TGTGCCAGCAGTTTTTCTGGGACAGGGCAACCCCAGCATTTT. Its protein product is CASSFSGTGQPQHF.

This clone was recorded only once. V gene TRBV5-6 combines with J gene TRBJ2-1; weak D call: TRBD1 (6 bases). The CDR3 is made up of 14 amino acids. V lost 4 bases and J lost 0, with 8 bases in between. CDR1 and CDR2 from the germline V gene are SGHDT and YYEEEE. The CDR3 region has the DNA TGTGCCAGCAGCCTGGACAGCTCCTACAATGAGCAGTTCTTC. Translated: CASSLDSSYNEQFF.

The V gene is TRBV6-5, the J gene TRBJ2-7, with D possibly matching TRBD1 (5 bases). CDR1 is MNHEY and CDR2 is SVGAGI in the germline V gene. With 2 bases removed from V and 4 bases from J, the gap between germline ends came to 15 bases. The CDR3 has 15 residues. For the CDR3, the DNA is TGTGCCAGCAGTTACCGGCCAGGGCTACCATACGAGCAGTACTTC. Translated: CASSYRPGLPYEQYF.

The gene calls are TRBV25-1 and TRBJ2-7; TRBD1 aligns across 8 bases. This CDR3 spans 12 amino acids. The germline CDR1 and CDR2 sequences are MGHDK and SYGVNS. With 7 bases clipped from V and 3 bases from J, the junction kept 2 bases outside the gene matches. The CDR3 spells CASKGQGYEQYF. Written as DNA, the CDR3 is TGTGCCAGCAAAGGACAGGGCTACGAGCAGTACTTC.

This clone appeared once. V gene TRBV7-9 combines with J gene TRBJ1-5; 8 bases are shared with TRBD1. Germline CDR1 and CDR2: SEHNR and FQNEAQ (reference sequence). The CDR3 has 16 residues. Trimming took 3 bases from V and 8 from J; bases not matched to a gene: 12. CDR3 sequence reads: CASSLVQGVVLEPQHF. DNA for the CDR3: TGTGCCAGCAGCTTGGTACAGGGGGTCGTTTTGGAGCCCCAGCATTTT.

CDR3 loop: CASSLALQGYYEQYF. In nucleotides, the CDR3 is TGTGCCAGCAGCTTGGCCTTACAGGGATACTACGAGCAGTACTTC. This chain connects TRBV5-6 to TRBJ2-7; perhaps TRBD1 as D (6 bases). Germline-derived CDR1 and CDR2 are SGHDT and YYEEEE. This CDR3 has 15 residues. V was pared by 0 bases and J by 3 bases, with 13 bases between.

The chain couples TRBV7-9 to TRBJ2-5; TRBD2 might be the D (6 bases). CDR1 SEHNR and CDR2 FQNEAQ come from the germline V gene (reference sequence). The CDR3 covers 14 residues. The V gene lost 0 bases and the J gene lost 5 bases, with 10 bases spanning the gap. The CDR3 sequence is CASSLAEGRETQYF. In DNA form, the CDR3 reads TGTGCCAGCAGCTTAGCGGAGGGGAGGGAGACCCAGTACTTC.

The table lists this clone with a count of one. The chain links TRBV5-1 to TRBJ2-7, with 9 bases lining up with TRBD2. After removal of 4 bases from V and 0 bases from J, the junction contained 8 bases not matched to a gene. This CDR3 spans 16 amino acids. Germline V gene lookup returns CDR1 SGHRS and CDR2 YFSETQ. CDR3 protein: CASSAVAGAGSYEQYF. CDR3 nucleotides: TGCGCCAGCAGCGCCGTAGCGGGGGCGGGCTCCTACGAGCAGTACTTC.

The J gene is TRBJ2-5, the V gene TRBV2; TRBD1 agrees at 10 bases. Germline assignment: CDR1 SNHLY and CDR2 FYNNEI. V shed 8 bases, J shed 2 bases, and the junction held 5 bases outside the gene matches. CDR3 length: 14 amino acids. The CDR3 bases are TGTGCCAGCCGGGACAGGGGTCATCAAGAGACCCAGTACTTC. It codes for CASRDRGHQETQYF.

The chain employs TRBV12-5 and TRBJ2-3; a weak D match, TRBD2 (6 bases). Germline V gives CDR1 LGHNT, CDR2 FRNRAP. The germline V and J ends were trimmed by 3 bases and 2 bases, with 12 bases remaining between them. There are 15 residues in the CDR3. CDR3 sequence reads: CASGLGTGNTDTQYF. CDR3 bases: TGTGCTAGTGGTTTAGGGACTGGGAACACAGATACGCAGTATTTT.

J is TRBJ2-1 and V is TRBV5-1; 10 nucleotides align to TRBD2. In germline, CDR1 is SGHRS, CDR2 YFSETQ. Unmatched junction bases numbered 10, after V lost 4 bases and J lost 0 bases. The CDR3 is 18 residues long. This CDR3 reads CASSPQGSGRSSYNEQFF. The CDR3 DNA sequence: TGCGCCAGCAGCCCGCAGGGTAGCGGGAGGAGCTCCTACAATGAGCAGTTCTTC.

The table lists this clone with a count of one. This sequence joins TRBV3-1 (or the pseudogene TRBV3-2) and TRBJ1-5, with 7 bases identical to TRBD1. V trimming: 4 bases; J trimming: 0 bases; junction bases outside the gene matches: 3. Looked up from germline, CDR1 is LGHDT and CDR2 is YNNKEL (reference sequence). The CDR3 runs 15 residues. The CDR3 region is CASSPTGDSNQPQHF. In DNA form, the CDR3 reads TGTGCCAGCAGCCCAACAGGGGATAGCAATCAGCCCCAGCATTTT.

This chain connects TRBV29-1 to TRBJ2-1; 8 positions agree with TRBD2. The germline V gene has CDR1 SQVTM and CDR2 ANQGSEA. This CDR3 region has 20 residues. The junction had 22 bases not matched to a gene; V was cut back by 3 bases and J by 3 bases. The CDR3 protein is CSVEPRSGEGVGFIYNEQFF. As DNA, the CDR3 is TGCAGCGTTGAGCCTCGTAGCGGGGAGGGTGTAGGTTTTATCTACAATGAGCAGTTCTTC.

Remarks on this clone: This CDR3 is also generated by other DNA sequences in the sample. The chain recombines TRBV27 with TRBJ2-1; TRBD2 matches at 9 bases. The CDR3 extends over 15 amino acids. Trimming removed 2 bases from V and 4 bases from J; junction bases left unmatched: 3. CDR1 and CDR2 from the germline V gene are MNHEY and SMNVEV (reference sequence). The CDR3 coding sequence is TGTGCCAGCAGTTTAGCGGGGGGGCCTTACAATGAGCAGTTCTTC. Protein sequence: CASSLAGGPYNEQFF.

The table lists this clone with a few counts. The chain recombines TRBV6-5 with TRBJ1-2; possible D gene TRBD1, 6 bases. The V gene lost 2 bases and the J gene lost 3 bases, with 10 bases spanning the gap. Germline V lookup: CDR1 MNHEY, CDR2 SVGAGI. There are 14 residues in the CDR3. The CDR3 nucleotides are TGTGCCAGCAGTTACGCGGCAGGGGACTATGGCTACACCTTC. This translates into CASSYAAGDYGYTF.

This chain's CDR3 is CASTLKWEEFTDTQYF. CDR3 coding DNA: TGTGCCAGCACCCTCAAGTGGGAGGAATTCACAGATACGCAGTATTTT. The V gene is TRBV7-8, the J gene TRBJ2-3; D possibly corresponds to TRBD2 (6 bases). There are 16 residues in the CDR3. Germline assignment: CDR1 SGHVS and CDR2 FQNEAQ. V was cut by 7 bases and J by 2 bases, with 19 bases left in between.

This chain connects TRBV23-1 to TRBJ2-1; D may be TRBD2 (6 bases). TRBV23-1 is an open reading frame whose function is uncertain. The CDR3 spans 15 residues. V shed 0 bases and J shed 7 bases, with 13 bases lying between them. The CDR3 DNA reads TGCGCCAGCAGTCAATCAGGCTTAGCGGCTAATGAGCAGTTCTTC. Encoded protein: CASSQSGLAANEQFF.

DNA of the CDR3: TGTGCCAGCAGCCCCGAGAGTAAGAGAACCAAAAACATTCAGTACTTC. Amino acids: CASSPESKRTKNIQYF. The V call is TRBV4-2, the J call TRBJ2-4; D remains ambiguous. V lost 4 bases and J lost 2, with 15 bases in between. Germline V gene data show CDR1 as LGHNA and CDR2 as YNFKEQ. CDR3 length equals 16 residues.

V gene TRBV14 combines with J gene TRBJ2-5; TRBD2 matches at 12 bases. This CDR3 is built from 14 residues. CDR1 and CDR2 (germline): SGHDN, FVKESK. With 5 bases clipped from V and 5 bases from J, the junction kept 3 bases outside the gene matches. The chain's CDR3 is CASSTGLAGETQYF. CDR3 sequence (DNA): TGTGCCAGCAGCACAGGACTAGCGGGGGAGACCCAGTACTTC.

This chain links TRBV7-2 with TRBJ2-3; the match to TRBD2 covers 9 bases. The trim removed 0 bases at V and 1 base at J, leaving 5 bases unmatched. Germline values: CDR1 SGHTA, CDR2 FQGNSA. The CDR3 contains 17 residues. The CDR3 region is CASSLAGASGGTDTQYF. DNA for the CDR3: TGTGCCAGCAGCTTAGCTGGGGCTAGCGGGGGCACAGATACGCAGTATTTT.

The V and J genes are TRBV15 and TRBJ2-7; D is perhaps TRBD2 (5 bases). Germline lookup yields CDR1 LNHNV and CDR2 YYDKDF (reference sequence). V shed 8 bases and J shed 6 bases, with 17 bases lying between them. This CDR3 is 13 amino acids long. CDR3 sequence: CATGHLEGSEQYF. The CDR3 bases are TGTGCCACCGGTCATCTAGAGGGCTCCGAGCAGTACTTC. Supplemented by reference TRBV15 and TRBJ2-7, the full variable domain reads DAMVIQNPRYQVTQFGKPVTLSCSQTLNHNVMYWYQQKSSQAPKLLFHYYDKDFNNEADTPDNFQSRRPNTSFCFLDIRSPGLGDTAMYLCATGHLEGSEQYFGPGTRLTVT.